The rows below give T cell receptor beta chains drawn from one sample of a study of control samples from healthy donors and cancer patients. Sequencing was performed with immunoSEQ multiplex PCR; in TCRdb, only in-frame clones are kept and a portion is missing. This repertoire shows some 160,000 clones, roughly 92% found once; its top ten account for roughly 0.64%. The source material was blood. All receptors derive from a woman under 40 in good health. Each CDR3 is given with its conserved first and last residue. The D gene is left open where the match is weak. Where a row states a size, it is once, few, many or the class of an expanded clone; other rows omit it.

V: TRBV28; J: TRBJ2-4; size: .; D: .; DNA: TGTGCCAGCAGTCCGTACTGGGACGTCGAGCAAGTCATTCAGTACTTC; CDR3: CASSPYWDVEQVIQYF
V: TRBV2; J: TRBJ1-1; size: .; D: .; DNA: TGTGCCAGAGGGAGGGGAACTGAAGCTTTCTTT; CDR3: CARGRGTEAFF
V: TRBV4-1; J: TRBJ2-2; size: .; D: TRBD2; DNA: TGCGCCAGCAGCCCAATAGCGGGGAGTGGGAACACCGGGGAGCTGTTTTTT; CDR3: CASSPIAGSGNTGELFF
V: TRBV28; J: TRBJ2-1; size: .; D: .; DNA: TGTGCCAGCAGTGGGCCCCTTCGGAATGAGCAGTTCTTC; CDR3: CASSGPLRNEQFF
V: TRBV7-2; J: TRBJ2-2; size: .; D: .; DNA: TGTGCCAGCAGCCCGCGACAGGTCATAAGCACCGGGGAGCTGTTTTTT; CDR3: CASSPRQVISTGELFF
V: TRBV28; J: TRBJ2-1; size: .; D: TRBD2; DNA: TGTGCCAGCAGCCGTCTAGCGGGAACCAGCTACAATGAGCAGTTCTTC; CDR3: CASSRLAGTSYNEQFF
V: TRBV10-3; J: TRBJ2-7; size: .; D: .; DNA: TGTGCCATCAGTGAGTCGGGGGCCGAAGTAAACTTC; CDR3: CAISESGAEVNF
V: TRBV7-2; J: TRBJ1-4; size: .; D: TRBD1; DNA: TGTGCCAGCAGCCCCTGGACAGGGACTAATGAAAAACTGTTTTTT; CDR3: CASSPWTGTNEKLFF
V: TRBV30; J: TRBJ2-1; size: .; D: .; DNA: TGTGCCTGGATGCGCGTCAGCTCCTACAATGAGCAGTTCTTC; CDR3: CAWMRVSSYNEQFF
V: TRBV6-5; J: TRBJ2-7; size: .; D: .; DNA: TGTGCCAGCAGTTACACCCTCGGTCCCTACGAGCAGTACTTC; CDR3: CASSYTLGPYEQYF
V: TRBV7-9; J: TRBJ1-2; size: .; D: TRBD1; DNA: TGTGCCAGCAGCTTAGAAGGGACAGGGGTATTCTATGGCTACACCTTC; CDR3: CASSLEGTGVFYGYTF
V: TRBV5-6; J: TRBJ2-5; size: .; D: .; DNA: TGTGCCAGCAGCTTATCAGGGCCCGGGACCCAGTACTTC; CDR3: CASSLSGPGTQYF
V: TRBV5-1; J: TRBJ2-7; size: .; D: .; DNA: TGCGCCAGCAGCTTGATGTGGGGGGGCACCTACGAGCAGTACTTC; CDR3: CASSLMWGGTYEQYF
V: TRBV27; J: TRBJ1-2; size: .; D: .; DNA: TGTGCCAGCAGTGCCGGACGGGGCTATGGCTACACCTTC; CDR3: CASSAGRGYGYTF
V: TRBV4-1; J: TRBJ2-7; size: once; D: TRBD1; DNA: TGCGCCAGCAGCCACTCCGGGACAGGGGCCCACGAGCAGTACTTC; CDR3: CASSHSGTGAHEQYF
V: TRBV9; J: TRBJ1-4; size: .; D: .; DNA: TGTGCCAGCAGCCCCGGAGGGCTGATTTTT; CDR3: CASSPGGLIF
V: TRBV18; J: TRBJ2-7; size: few; D: .; DNA: TGTGCCAGCTCACCAGACGAAGGTCTGACCTTCCGAGAGCAGTACTTC; CDR3: CASSPDEGLTFREQYF
V: TRBV6-5; J: TRBJ2-1; size: .; D: TRBD1; DNA: TGTGCCAGCAGGGCCCGGGACAGGGGCTACAATGAGCAGTTCTTC; CDR3: CASRARDRGYNEQFF
V: TRBV27; J: TRBJ1-6; size: once; D: TRBD1; DNA: TGTGCCAGCAAGATGACAGGGACTCATAATTCACCCCTCCACTTT; CDR3: CASKMTGTHNSPLHF
V: TRBV5-5; J: TRBJ2-7; size: .; D: .; DNA: TGTGCCAGCAGCAAGGGCGAGAGTGGTAGGTACGAGCAGTACTTC; CDR3: CASSKGESGRYEQYF
V: TRBV2; J: TRBJ2-3; size: .; D: .; DNA: TGTGCCAGCAGTGAATCTACAAGGGTGGGGGGTACGCAGTATTTT; CDR3: CASSESTRVGGTQYF
V: TRBV5-5; J: TRBJ2-5; size: once; D: .; DNA: TGTGCCAGCAGCCCGGCGTCACTAGTTGGGGGAGAGACCCAGTACTTC; CDR3: CASSPASLVGGETQYF
V: TRBV9; J: TRBJ1-5; size: once; D: TRBD1; DNA: TGTGCCAGCAGCCCTCGGACAGGTCCAGGGCCCCAGCATTTT; CDR3: CASSPRTGPGPQHF
V: TRBV4-1; J: TRBJ2-1; size: .; D: .; DNA: TGCGCCAGCAGCCAACTCGGGAGCTCCTACAATGAGCAGTTCTTC; CDR3: CASSQLGSSYNEQFF
V: TRBV10-1; J: TRBJ2-3; size: .; D: .; DNA: TGCGCCAGCAGTGGTGACTCCACAGATACGCAGTATTTT; CDR3: CASSGDSTDTQYF
V: TRBV6-2/TRBV6-3; J: TRBJ2-1; size: .; D: TRBD2; DNA: TGTGCCAGCAGTCACCGGACTAGCGGGGACTACAATGAGCAGTTCTTC; CDR3: CASSHRTSGDYNEQFF
V: TRBV5-4; J: TRBJ1-4; size: .; D: .; DNA: TGTGCCAGCAGCTCCTCCCCAGGAGGAAGTGATGAAAAACTGTTTTTT; CDR3: CASSSSPGGSDEKLFF
V: TRBV7-9; J: TRBJ2-5; size: .; D: TRBD2; DNA: TGTGCCAGCAGCCCGGGGACTAGCGGGAGGGCCCGCGAGACCCAGTACTTC; CDR3: CASSPGTSGRARETQYF
V: TRBV28; J: TRBJ1-1; size: .; D: .; DNA: TGTGCCAGCAGTTTAAAAACTTGGACAGTCAACACTGAAGCTTTCTTT; CDR3: CASSLKTWTVNTEAFF
V: TRBV28; J: TRBJ2-7; size: .; D: TRBD1; DNA: TGTGCCAGCAGTACCCGGACAGGGATCTACGAGCAGTACTTC; CDR3: CASSTRTGIYEQYF
V: TRBV3-1/TRBV3-2; J: TRBJ2-5; size: .; D: TRBD2; DNA: TGTGCCAGCAGCCAAGGGACAGTTAGCGGGAGCTCTGGGGAGACCCAGTACTTC; CDR3: CASSQGTVSGSSGETQYF
V: TRBV30; J: TRBJ1-5; size: .; D: .; DNA: TGTGCCTGGAGTGGAGGGCCCAATCAGCCCCAGCATTTT; CDR3: CAWSGGPNQPQHF
V: TRBV10-2; J: TRBJ2-5; size: .; D: .; DNA: TGCGCCAGCACGAGGGGAGTTGGGGAGACCCAGTACTTC; CDR3: CASTRGVGETQYF